Listed here is a single TCR beta chain. Its cognate antigen is unknown. V was trimmed by 3 bases and J by 0 bases, leaving 15 bases between them. Germline V gene data show CDR1 as LNHDA and CDR2 as SQIVND (reference sequence). The CDR3 is 17 residues long. The data originate from a study of cytotoxic CD8 clonotypes in ibrutinib-treated CLL. The study, taken as a whole, reports: A rise in clonality was seen at ibrutinib response, and a fall back toward baseline was seen at progression.

Using immunoSEQ multiplex PCR, the repertoire was profiled, and TCRdb retains in-frame clones only, with some absent. This sample has 160,000 or so clones; roughly 84% occur once, and the top ten carry about 2.9%. The sequenced sample was PBMCs, obtained at disease progression, from a patient treated with ibrutinib. The chain combines TRBV19 with TRBJ1-3, with D unresolved. This TCR came from a human donor with chronic lymphocytic leukemia. The CDR3 is CASSILYRIDSGNTIYF. The CDR3, as DNA: TGTGCCAGTAGTATCCTTTACAGAATCGACTCTGGAAACACCATATATTTT.